These T cell receptor beta chains were read from a single sample in a study of T cell repertoires in cytomegalovirus infection. Their antigen targets remain unknown. MiXCR, applied by TCRdb to the reads, yields one record per CDR3 protein. The sample yields hundreds of thousands of distinct CDR3 sequences, roughly 43% seen once. The source was cultured PBMCs, collected from culture after CMV antigen stimulation. These receptors came from a human donor in good health (CMV status not recorded). Some clones in this sample may be carry-over from other donors' samples. The CDR3 runs from the conserved cysteine through the conserved F or W. D genes are given only for firm matches. Size tells how often a clone was seen (once, few, many) or the class of an expanded clone, and some rows leave it out.

J	V	D	size	DNA	CDR3
TRBJ2-7	TRBV18	NA	NA	TGTGCCAGCTCACCGGGGGCGGGAGCCGAGCAGTACTTC	CASSPGAGAEQYF
TRBJ2-3	TRBV7-2	NA	few	TGTGCCAGCAGCCTTACCCGGGCGACAGATACGCAGTATTTT	CASSLTRATDTQYF
TRBJ1-1	TRBV28	NA	NA	TGTGCCAGCAGTTTCCGCCTCGGAGAGGGCACTGAAGCTTTCTTT	CASSFRLGEGTEAFF
TRBJ2-7	TRBV7-6	NA	NA	TGTGCCAGCAGCTTAGAGTCTAGCGCTACCGCCTACGAGCAGTACTTC	CASSLESSATAYEQYF
TRBJ2-7	TRBV6-6	TRBD2	NA	TGTGCCAGCAGTCCCCTGGCGGGGGGAGGGCACGAGCAGTACTTC	CASSPLAGGGHEQYF
TRBJ2-3	TRBV7-6	NA	few	TGTGCCAGCAACCCAGGCAGAAGCACAGATACGCAGTATTTT	CASNPGRSTDTQYF
TRBJ2-5	TRBV7-2	NA	many	TGTGCCAGCAGCTTAGGACCACAAGAGACCCAGTACTTC	CASSLGPQETQYF
TRBJ2-7	TRBV28	NA	NA	TGTGCCAGCAGTCGAACAGTTGGGAACGAGCAGTACTTC	CASSRTVGNEQYF
TRBJ2-5	TRBV7-9	NA	NA	TGTGCCAGCAGCTCTGGACAGCCACAAGAGACCCAGTACTTC	CASSSGQPQETQYF
TRBJ2-7	TRBV7-8	NA	few	TGTGCCAGCAGCTTAGAGTGGTCTGCGGGGTTCGTCCACGAGCAGTACTTC	CASSLEWSAGFVHEQYF
TRBJ2-1	TRBV19	TRBD2	NA	TGTGCCAGTAGGGTAGCGGGGCCCTACAATGAGCAGTTCTTC	CASRVAGPYNEQFF
TRBJ1-2	TRBV12-3/TRBV12-4	NA	NA	TGTGCCAGCAGTTTAGCGCCAAGGGGCCGCAGGGGAGGCTACACCTTC	CASSLAPRGRRGGYTF
TRBJ1-4	TRBV6-6	NA	NA	TGTGCCAGCAGTGAGTTGGGAGGGAATGAAAAACTGTTTTTT	CASSELGGNEKLFF
TRBJ1-5	TRBV19	NA	once	TGTGCCAGTAGTTTATGGACCGACGGGGATGGTCCCCAGCATTTT	CASSLWTDGDGPQHF
TRBJ2-1	TRBV7-2	NA	NA	TGTGCCAGCAGCTTCACCTTGGGGGGGGCTGAGCAGTTCTTC	CASSFTLGGAEQFF
TRBJ1-5	TRBV6-1	TRBD1	NA	TGTGCCAGCAGTGACCGGGACAGCGCTCAGCCCCAGCATTTT	CASSDRDSAQPQHF
TRBJ2-3	TRBV6-5	NA	few	TGTGCCAGCAGCCGTCGGACCCGAACCTGGGCAGATACGCAGTATTTT	CASSRRTRTWADTQYF
TRBJ1-2	TRBV12-3/TRBV12-4	TRBD1	NA	TGTGCCAGCAGTGCAAAGGACAGGGGGGATTATGGCTACACCTTC	CASSAKDRGDYGYTF
TRBJ2-5	TRBV4-3	NA	NA	TGCGCCAGCAGCCAAGAATGGGGTGGAACCTCGGAGACCCAGTACTTC	CASSQEWGGTSETQYF
TRBJ2-1	TRBV7-8	NA	many	TGTGCCAGCAGCTTAACCCGAGAAGCCGGGGAGCAGTTCTTC	CASSLTREAGEQFF
TRBJ2-7	TRBV7-2	NA	few	TGTGCCAGCAGCACAACCTACACCTACGAGCAGTACTTC	CASSTTYTYEQYF
TRBJ2-3	TRBV29-1	NA	NA	TGCAGCGTTGAAGCGACAGAGAGGGGCACAGATACGCAGTATTTT	CSVEATERGTDTQYF
TRBJ1-1	TRBV18	NA	NA	TGTGCCAGCTCACCCAGCGAGGGAGCTCTGACTGAAGCTTTCTTT	CASSPSEGALTEAFF
TRBJ2-5	TRBV19	NA	NA	TGTGCCAGTAGTCGCCGGGGCCGACAAGAGACCCAGTACTTC	CASSRRGRQETQYF
TRBJ2-3	TRBV6-1	NA	NA	TGTGCCAGCTCCAGCAGGACAGAAAACACAGATACGCAGTATTTT	CASSSRTENTDTQYF
TRBJ2-1	TRBV12-3/TRBV12-4	TRBD1	NA	TGTGCCAGCAGTCCGAGGGGACAGGGGTTTTCCTTC	CASSPRGQGFSF
TRBJ2-2	TRBV4-1	NA	few	TGCGCCAGCAGCCAAGATCTCGGGGAGCTGTTTTTT	CASSQDLGELFF
TRBJ1-2	TRBV19	NA	NA	TGTGCCAGTATTTCAGGGCCCTATGGCTACACCTTC	CASISGPYGYTF
TRBJ2-1	TRBV19	NA	NA	TGTGCCAGTAGGGGGGACTACAATGAGCAGTTCTTC	CASRGDYNEQFF
TRBJ1-2	TRBV12-3/TRBV12-4	TRBD1	few	TGTGCCAGCAGCCCTAGCCCGCTGACAGGGGCGGGCTACACCTTC	CASSPSPLTGAGYTF
TRBJ1-1	TRBV28	NA	few	TGTGCCAGCAGTTCCCGGACACGGTTGAACACTGAAGCTTTCTTT	CASSSRTRLNTEAFF
TRBJ2-2	TRBV11-2	TRBD1	few	TGTGCCAGCAGCTTAGAAGGACAGGGAACCGGGGAGCTGTTTTTT	CASSLEGQGTGELFF
TRBJ2-3	TRBV10-3	TRBD2	few	TGTGCCATCAGTCCTCACCTGAGCGGGAGGGGGACAGATACGCAGTATTTT	CAISPHLSGRGTDTQYF
TRBJ1-2	TRBV7-2	TRBD1	NA	TGTGCCAGCAGCCCTAGCAGGGGGCTCCTTCCAAATGGCTACACCTTC	CASSPSRGLLPNGYTF
TRBJ2-7	TRBV11-3	NA	NA	TGTGCCAGCAAGCGCGGCGCGAGCTCCTACGAGCAGTACTTC	CASKRGASSYEQYF
TRBJ2-5	TRBV7-8	NA	NA	TGTGCCAGCAGCTTAGCGGGGCCCAGGAAGACCCAGTACTTC	CASSLAGPRKTQYF
TRBJ2-5	TRBV7-2	NA	few	TGTGCCAGCAGCTTTTCGGCAGGGATGAGGGGAGAGACCCAGTACTTC	CASSFSAGMRGETQYF
TRBJ2-7	TRBV7-2	TRBD2	NA	TGTGCCAGCAGCTTAGTAGGACTAGATCCTTACGAGCAGTACTTC	CASSLVGLDPYEQYF
TRBJ2-5	TRBV11-2	NA	few	TGTGCCAGCAGCCGGGAAGGGCTAGTGGAGACCCAGTACTTC	CASSREGLVETQYF
TRBJ2-1	TRBV28	TRBD2	NA	TGTGCCAGCAGTCCAATACTAGCGGGGGGGCTACTTGAGCAGTTCTTC	CASSPILAGGLLEQFF
TRBJ1-1	TRBV6-2/TRBV6-3	NA	NA	TGTGCCGGAAGCGGACGGGAGAACACTGAAGCTTTCTTT	CAGSGRENTEAFF
TRBJ2-3	TRBV7-6	TRBD2	NA	TGTGCCAGCAGCTCCTCCCCAGCGGGGGCGTTCTCTAGCACAGATACGCAGTATTTT	CASSSSPAGAFSSTDTQYF
TRBJ2-5	TRBV6-6	TRBD2	NA	TGTGCCAGCAGTTACTCACCAGCGGGGCAGGGCAGGGAGACCCAGTACTTC	CASSYSPAGQGRETQYF
TRBJ2-1	TRBV2	NA	NA	TGTGCCACCAACAGGGACGGACCCTACAATGAGCAGTTCTTC	CATNRDGPYNEQFF
TRBJ2-2	TRBV12-3/TRBV12-4	NA	few	TGTGCCAGCAGTTTGGGGGCCCACACCGGGGAGCTGTTTTTT	CASSLGAHTGELFF
TRBJ2-3	TRBV20-1	NA	few	TGCAGTGCTCCGATGGAGGGCACAGATACGCAGTATTTT	CSAPMEGTDTQYF
TRBJ1-1	TRBV6-6	NA	once	TGTGCCAGCAGGACAGGACCTCACGACACTGAAGCTTTCTTT	CASRTGPHDTEAFF
TRBJ1-6	TRBV7-8	NA	NA	TGTGCCAGCAGCTTAGCGGGCAGGGACAATTCACCCCTCCACTTT	CASSLAGRDNSPLHF
TRBJ1-6	TRBV27	NA	few	TGTGCCAGCACCGTACTGATGTCGACAGGTCCGTCGCCCCTCCACTTT	CASTVLMSTGPSPLHF